What follows describes a single T cell receptor beta chain. Its binding antigen is unknown. No per-base quality is available; no much larger clone lies one base away. V sheds 4 bases and J sheds 5 bases, leaving 11 bases between their ends. There are 14 amino acids in the CDR3, from cysteine to phenylalanine inclusive. Kept here is only the CDR3 DNA, which spans 42 bases and is read in frame from base 1. Taken from the germline V gene, the CDR1 and CDR2 loops are SGHTA and FQGNSA. These data belong to a study of blood T cell repertoires in COVID-19 (dated by TCRdb to 2019 to 2021). For context, the study as a whole: Samples from collaborators originated in the United States, Italy and Spain and spanned both the acute and convalescent phases of COVID-19. The prospective study material was composed of cDNA or gDNA derived from T cells, B-cell-depleted T cells, or PBMCs. The dataset comprised deeply sampled blood TCRbeta repertoires from subjects exposed to, actively infected with, or recovered from COVID-19. A freely available public database, intended as a resource for researchers studying the immune response to SARS-CoV-2, is where the repertoires were released. The samples were drawn from two sources: the first 160 participants of the ongoing ImmuneRACE study, and 1,254 subjects contributed by 6 global collaborators. The sample metadata nearly always contained a de-identified subject ID, COVID-19 status, age in years and sex. Where available, HLA class I and class II types were obtained from metadata supplied by the sample provider rather than from assay-based typing. Study-wide conclusions, independent of this receptor: Clinical and demographic metadata were provided uncurated, with the amount varying by source and participant.

The immunoSEQ Assay, a bias-controlled multiplex PCR, was used to amplify TCRbeta CDR3 regions from genomic DNA. Processing in the source paper ran as follows. Nucleated cell counts per sample were estimated from amplification of reference gene primers within the assay. To quantify the absolute abundance of each unique TCRbeta CDR3 rearrangement, sequence reads were collapsed and filtered. Productive Simpson clonality was computed per sample as the square root of Simpson's diversity index over productive rearrangements. TCRdb re-hosts the immuneACCESS table, in-frame sequences only. Its copies lack some clones; in the studies checked, an unresolved V gene accounts for under half of them, and the cause for the rest is not known. D and trimming were read from the DNA, whereas the V and J calls and clone size are those reported in that table. The sample yields approximately 210,000 clones; approximately 90% were counted once. 2.2% of the sample is held by the ten biggest clonotypes.

A second Seattle source provided samples from volunteer blood donors who had recovered from COVID-19. Collaborating institutions collected whole blood in K2EDTA tubes following their own protocols. Collaborator samples were shipped for TCRbeta analysis as frozen whole blood, isolated PBMCs, or DNA extracted from either sample type. The chain employs TRBV7-2 and TRBJ2-2, with a tentative D gene TRBD2 over 6 matching bases. The sequenced sample was peripheral blood. The sequence was collected from a man aged 25-45 years who had recovered from COVID-19. The CDR3 corresponds to CASSSYRGTGELFF. The nucleotide sequence reads as follows: TGTGCCAGCAGCTCGTACCGGGGGACCGGGGAGCTGTTTTTT.